This TCR beta chain was documented in a study of spatial heterogeneity in lung cancer (dated by TCRdb to about 2019). Looking at the study overall: Samples were obtained from about 75 patients with early-stage, untreated non-small cell lung cancer from the lung TRACERx cohort. At surgery, both alpha and beta chains were TCR-sequenced in 200 to 250 tumor regions, about 64 matched nontumor lung samples and a few dozen PBMC samples. In the raw uncorrected reads, each unique combination of TCR and UMI appeared more than ten times on average. The study linked features of the TCR repertoire to counts of nonsynonymous mutations, which were determined by whole-exome sequencing of tumor tissue. Follow-up PBMC samples were sequenced whenever the samples were available, and the median time to follow-up was around 2 years after resection. In non-small cell lung cancer, the study made a quantitative comparison of TCR alpha and beta repertoires among multiple tumor regions, matched nontumor lung and blood. More beta-chain than alpha-chain transcripts were consistently detected, likely reflecting higher beta-chain transcript abundance.

The method was 5' RACE. Sequencer: NextSeq 500. The TCR library protocol attached a unique molecular identifier to each TCR cDNA molecule to allow correction of PCR and sequencing errors. From the authors' description of their analysis: Decombinator tools were used for TCR identification, UMI-based error correction and CDR3 extraction. Expanded TCRs were defined as those above a frequency of 2 per 1,000, corresponding to the top 1% of the tumor frequency distribution. Renyi diversity was calculated using the R vegan package after each repertoire was subsampled 100 times to 5,000 TCRs. To build CDR3 similarity networks, amino acid triplet string-kernel similarity was used, and CDR3s were connected when their pairwise similarity was above 0.82. The raw public data were reprocessed by TCRdb itself: fastp quality trimming at Q25, MiXCR clonotype calling, in-frame beta chains only. Rows are unified per CDR3 protein, each entry keeping the most common DNA and genes. In this record, the V and J calls reflect TCRdb's handling and not the investigators' own analysis. The sample table shows around 47,000 distinct CDR3 sequences, and 7.4% are seen once. Of the sample, around 38% is held by the ten largest clones.

The time point label, read with the paper, signifies: blood at routine non-recurrence follow-up after resection. TCR sequencing used whole RNA extracted from tumor and nontumor lung tissue, or from cryopreserved PBMC samples, without cell sorting. Only patients for whom sufficient RNA was available from at least two tumor regions were selected for TCR sequencing. This clonotype showed up many times. Which antigen it targets is not known. Base qualities are missing; no much larger clone stands one base away. Paper-wide results and their limitations: Ubiquitous expanded tumor TCRs showed up in blood more often at tumor resection than at routine follow-up. Confirming at a functional level the hypothesis that regional TCRs recognize regional mutations was considered to require additional single-cell paired TCR alpha and beta sequencing. Comparisons of baseline and follow-up blood repertoires included only 11 to 15 patients.

Source: PBMCs, taken at follow-up. The source is a female donor with early-stage non-small cell lung cancer.

The sequenced DNA is TGTGCCAGCAGCTTAGCGCAGGGGCGCGATGGCTACACCTTC. Protein translation: CASSLAQGRDGYTF. This chain joins TRBV7-9 to TRBJ1-2, with TRBD1 tentatively as D gene (6 bases match). Taken from cysteine to phenylalanine, the CDR3 has 14 residues. CDR3 DNA is the only sequence kept; it has 42 bases, read in frame from the first base. As encoded in the germline V gene (reference sequence), CDR1 is SEHNR while CDR2 is FQNEAQ. The V and J ends are trimmed by 0 bases and 6 bases, leaving 11 bases between them.